The 27 T cell receptor beta chains given below trace back to one sample, sequenced in a study of blood T cell repertoires in COVID-19. Libraries were prepared by immunoSEQ multiplex PCR; TCRdb keeps only in-frame clonotypes and omits some of them. The sample has 100,000 to 150,000 clones, about 84% seen once. Sequenced: peripheral blood. These receptor sequences come from a human donor in a cohort sampled during active COVID-19.

The chain employs TRBV7-9 and TRBJ2-7; 10 nucleotides match TRBD1. CDR3 length: 15 amino acids. With V trimmed by 5 bases and J by 6 bases, 10 bases remained unmatched. The germline CDR1 and CDR2 sequences are SEHNR and FQNEAQ (reference sequence). As DNA, the CDR3 is TGTGCCAGCAGCCCGATGGGGACAGGGGCGGGCGAGCAGTACTTC. This gives the protein CASSPMGTGAGEQYF.

The V and J genes are TRBV2 and TRBJ1-6; perhaps TRBD1 as D (5 bases). The CDR3 consists of 14 residues. V shed 4 bases and J shed 9 bases, with 13 bases lying between them. Germline CDR1 and CDR2: SNHLY and FYNNEI. The CDR3 sequence: CASSGQGSASPLHF. CDR3 nucleotide sequence: TGTGCCAGCAGTGGTCAGGGTAGTGCTTCACCCCTCCACTTT.

The genes are TRBV9 and TRBJ2-1; 12 nucleotides line up with TRBD2. Germline lookup yields CDR1 SGDLS and CDR2 YYNGEE. Trimming removed 0 bases from V and 9 bases from J; junction bases left unmatched: 7. CDR3 length equals 16 residues. CDR3 sequence reads: CASSVGRTSGTGEQFF. CDR3 in DNA: TGTGCCAGCAGCGTAGGGAGGACTAGCGGGACCGGTGAGCAGTTCTTC.

A single count supports this clone. The rearrangement joins TRBV5-6 to TRBJ1-2; D not certain. V gave up 1 base and J gave up 2 bases, with 9 bases separating them. The CDR3 loop spans 14 amino acids. Per germline, CDR1 SGHDT and CDR2 YYEEEE. The CDR3 sequence: CASSLFPVNYGYTF. CDR3 nucleotide sequence: TGTGCCAGCAGCTTGTTCCCCGTCAACTATGGCTACACCTTC. Drawing the rest from reference TRBV5-6 and TRBJ1-2, the complete variable domain is DAGVTQSPTHLIKTRGQQVTLRCSPKSGHDTVSWYQQALGQGPQFIFQYYEEEERQRGNFPDRFSGHQFPNYSSELNVNALLLGDSALYLCASSLFPVNYGYTFGSGTRLTVV.

Details on this clone: This specimen includes other DNA sequences encoding the same CDR3. This chain links TRBV19 with TRBJ2-7; no clear D. Trimming left V 1 base short and J 4 bases short, with 5 bases between. The germline V gene has CDR1 LNHDA and CDR2 SQIVND (reference sequence). The CDR3 loop spans 12 amino acids. CDR3 in amino acids: CASSIGSYEQYF. The CDR3 DNA sequence: TGTGCCAGTAGTATAGGCAGTTACGAGCAGTACTTC.

Only a few counts were recorded for this clone. V usage is TRBV4-2 and J usage is TRBJ2-7; 12 bases fit TRBD2. CDR1 and CDR2 from the germline V gene are LGHNA and YNFKEQ. The CDR3 sequence is 17 residues long. V dropped 0 bases and J dropped 6; count of bases not matched to a gene: 9. This CDR3 is CASSQDRPSGRASEQYF. The CDR3 bases are TGTGCCAGCAGCCAAGATAGGCCTAGCGGGAGGGCATCCGAGCAGTACTTC.

The chain couples TRBV14 to TRBJ2-7; D might be TRBD2 (6 bases). The germline V gene encodes CDR1 SGHDN and CDR2 FVKESK. CDR3 length: 12 amino acids. Trimming removed 4 bases at V and 7 bases at J, with 11 bases between. Written as DNA, the CDR3 is TGTGCCAGCAGCCCATCAGGGAGGGAGCAGTACTTC. Protein sequence: CASSPSGREQYF.

The chain has TRBV3-1 (or the pseudogene TRBV3-2) and TRBJ2-1; TRBD2 matches 13 bases. Germline values: CDR1 LGHDT, CDR2 YNNKEL (reference sequence). The CDR3 runs to 15 residues. The V and J ends lost 4 bases and 7 bases, in that order; junction bases with no gene match: 4. This CDR3 is CASSPGTSGANEQFF. The CDR3 bases are TGTGCCAGCAGCCCCGGGACTAGCGGGGCAAATGAGCAGTTCTTC.

The chain joins TRBV7-6 to TRBJ2-7; 10 positions match TRBD1. Trimming removed 4 bases from V and 5 bases from J; junction bases left unmatched: 8. CDR1 is SGHVS and CDR2 is FNYEAQ in the germline V gene. This CDR3 is built from 15 residues. CDR3 sequence: CASSSPGTGANEQYF. CDR3 DNA: TGTGCCAGCAGCTCCCCCGGGACAGGGGCTAACGAGCAGTACTTC.

The rearrangement links TRBV9 to TRBJ2-1; 8 nucleotides align to TRBD2. CDR3 size: 14 residues. V was clipped by 6 bases and J by 9 bases; unmatched bases: 11. Germline CDR1 and CDR2: SGDLS and YYNGEE. The chain's CDR3 is CASNRLAHSGEQFF. Here the CDR3 DNA reads TGTGCCAGCAACAGACTAGCGCATTCGGGTGAGCAGTTCTTC.

This chain joins TRBV7-2 and TRBJ2-7; 9 positions agree with TRBD1. The length of the CDR3 is 16 residues. With V trimmed by 6 bases and J by 3 bases, 12 bases remained unmatched. Germline V lookup: CDR1 SGHTA, CDR2 FQGNSA. CDR3: CASRPTTGGAVYEQYF. CDR3 in DNA: TGTGCCAGCAGACCCACAACAGGGGGCGCAGTCTACGAGCAGTACTTC.

J is TRBJ1-6 and V is TRBV6-1; 7 bases match TRBD1. The trim removed 2 bases at V and 7 bases at J, leaving 11 bases unmatched. This CDR3 is built from 17 residues. CDR1 and CDR2 (germline): MNHNS, SASEGT. The CDR3 region is CASSEKWPQGRNSPLHF. CDR3 sequence (DNA): TGTGCCAGCAGTGAAAAATGGCCACAGGGGCGAAATTCACCCCTCCACTTT.

The rearrangement uses TRBV7-3 and TRBJ2-3; no definite D call. This CDR3 is built from 13 residues. Germline V gene lookup returns CDR1 SGHTA and CDR2 FQGTGA. V was shortened by 3 bases and J by 0 bases, with 4 bases between the two germline ends. The CDR3 spells CASSFSSTDTQYF. CDR3 coding DNA: TGTGCCAGCAGCTTTAGCAGCACAGATACGCAGTATTTT.

The chain couples TRBV18 to TRBJ2-3; weak D call: TRBD2 (6 bases). CDR1 and CDR2 from the germline V gene are KGHSH and LQKENI. The CDR3 has 15 amino acids. V lost 3 bases, J lost 6 bases, and 16 bases lay in between. The CDR3 nucleotides read TGTGCCAGCTCACCGCAAGGGAGGAGAGGGGATACGCAGTATTTT. It codes for CASSPQGRRGDTQYF.

The V and J genes are TRBV19 and TRBJ2-1, with D uncertain. Germline V lookup: CDR1 LNHDA, CDR2 SQIVND (reference sequence). There are 16 residues in the CDR3. Deletions cut 2 bases from V and 7 bases from J, with 18 bases between. CDR3 protein: CASSINGLPPNNEQFF. DNA for the CDR3: TGTGCCAGTAGTATAAACGGGTTGCCCCCCAATAATGAGCAGTTCTTC.

V is TRBV15 and J is TRBJ2-1, with 7 bases lining up with TRBD2. This CDR3 spans 20 amino acids. Per germline, CDR1 LNHNV and CDR2 YYDKDF (reference sequence). The J segment lost 0 bases and the V segment lost 0 bases, leaving 14 bases of the junction unmatched. The CDR3 region is CATSRDRLAGAPSSYNEQFF. DNA for the CDR3: TGTGCCACCAGCAGAGATCGCCTTGCGGGAGCCCCGAGCTCCTACAATGAGCAGTTCTTC.

The rearrangement joins TRBV2 to TRBJ1-3; the match to TRBD1 covers 8 bases. Losses at the gene ends were 5 bases for V and 2 bases for J; bases not matched to a gene: 5. Germline V gene lookup returns CDR1 SNHLY and CDR2 FYNNEI. This CDR3 has 15 amino acids. CDR3 sequence (DNA): TGTGCCAGCAGTTCTCAGGGGGCTGCTGGAAACACCATATATTTT. Encoded protein: CASSSQGAAGNTIYF.

This chain joins TRBV29-1 and TRBJ1-4; D is undetermined. V lost 4 bases and J 0 bases, leaving 6 bases between the germline ends. CDR1 is SQVTM and CDR2 is ANQGSEA in the germline V gene. The CDR3 runs to 13 residues. This CDR3 reads CSVATTTNEKLFF. The CDR3 DNA is TGCAGCGTTGCGACAACAACTAATGAAAAACTGTTTTTT.

CDR3 region: CATSRSGQGSNTGELFF. CDR3 coding DNA: TGTGCCACCAGCAGATCCGGACAGGGGTCGAACACCGGGGAGCTGTTTTTT. The chain couples TRBV15 to TRBJ2-2, with TRBD1 matching over 9 bases. Trimming cost V 2 bases and J 0 bases; bases outside gene matches: 4. Germline assignment: CDR1 LNHNV and CDR2 YYDKDF (reference sequence). This CDR3 has 17 residues.

The CDR3 nucleotides are TGTGCCAGCAGTTCTTCCCTGGGGGCTCCAGGCTGGGGCTACACCTTC. This encodes CASSSSLGAPGWGYTF. The chain employs TRBV7-9 and TRBJ1-2; D possibly corresponds to TRBD1 (6 bases). V shed 6 bases and J shed 8 bases, with 25 bases lying between them. CDR1 SEHNR and CDR2 FQNEAQ come from the germline V gene (reference sequence). The CDR3 runs 16 residues.

The chain carries TRBV28 and TRBJ2-7; TRBD1 agrees at 7 bases. The CDR3 consists of 15 residues. V shed 7 bases, J shed 6 bases, and the junction held 15 bases outside the gene matches. Germline-derived CDR1 and CDR2 are MDHEN and SYDVKM. The CDR3 DNA is TGTGCCAGCACTCAAGCCCCCCGGACAGGCTTCGAGCAGTACTTC. Protein: CASTQAPRTGFEQYF.

The V and J genes are TRBV2 and TRBJ2-7, with 9 nucleotides matching TRBD1. CDR3 length: 14 amino acids. V was clipped by 6 bases and J by 2 bases; unmatched bases: 5. Germline V gene data show CDR1 as SNHLY and CDR2 as FYNNEI. CDR3 in amino acids: CASSPDRGAYEQYF. The CDR3 DNA follows: TGTGCCAGCAGCCCAGACAGGGGGGCCTACGAGCAGTACTTC.

The rearrangement links TRBV4-2 to TRBJ2-7; D remains ambiguous. This CDR3 spans 13 amino acids. V gave up 1 base and J gave up 5 bases, with 9 bases separating them. CDR1 LGHNA and CDR2 YNFKEQ come from the germline V gene. Written as DNA, the CDR3 is TGTGCCAGCAGCCAAGTCGTATCGGACGAGCAGTACTTC. It encodes CASSQVVSDEQYF.

The V gene is TRBV14, the J gene TRBJ2-7, with a tentative D call TRBD1 (6 bases). The CDR3 is made up of 16 amino acids. V lost 4 bases and J lost 1, with 17 bases in between. The V gene's germline CDR1 is SGHDN and CDR2 FVKESK. The CDR3 DNA is TGTGCCAGCAGCCCACCCGGGACACTACCATCCTACGAGCAGTACTTC. It specifies CASSPPGTLPSYEQYF.

This chain joins TRBV7-9 and TRBJ2-1; 7 bases map to TRBD2. Germline values: CDR1 SEHNR, CDR2 FQNEAQ (reference sequence). With V trimmed by 5 bases and J by 4 bases, 11 bases remained unmatched. This CDR3 is built from 16 residues. The CDR3 nucleotides read TGTGCCAGCAGCCCAACTAGGGAGGGCCTTTACAATGAGCAGTTCTTC. Amino acid sequence: CASSPTREGLYNEQFF. The variable domain in full, completed from reference TRBV7-9 and TRBJ2-1, reads DTGVSQNPRHKITKRGQNVTFRCDPISEHNRLYWYRQTLGQGPEFLTYFQNEAQLEKSRLLSDRFSAERPKGSFSTLEIQRTEQGDSAMYLCASSPTREGLYNEQFFGPGTRLTVL.

This sequence joins TRBV4-1 and TRBJ1-2; D is unresolved. Germline CDR1 reads MGHRA; CDR2 reads YSYEKL. The CDR3 is 14 amino acids. The V end lost 1 base, the J end lost 4 bases, and 10 bases lay between the germline ends. This CDR3 is CASSQALASYGYTF. CDR3 sequence (DNA): TGCGCCAGCAGCCAAGCATTGGCCAGCTATGGCTACACCTTC.

In its sample, this clone was seen once. The chain combines TRBV7-9 with TRBJ2-1; D perhaps matches TRBD2 (6 bases). With 0 bases removed from V and 1 base from J, the gap between germline ends came to 10 bases. This CDR3 is built from 16 residues. The germline V gene has CDR1 SEHNR and CDR2 FQNEAQ (reference sequence). This CDR3 reads CASSLAISGSYNEQFF. CDR3 nucleotide sequence: TGTGCCAGCAGCTTAGCGATAAGCGGGTCCTACAATGAGCAGTTCTTC.